This TCR beta chain was identified in a study of T cell repertoires in cytomegalovirus infection. Study at large: Newly reported HLA-C-restricted and thoroughly characterized HLA-B-restricted CMV epitopes were employed. CMV infection and matching HLA type were both indicated by public TCR beta signatures.

TCRdb re-analysed the reads in MiXCR, keeping a single row per CDR3 protein. The sample carries 550,000 to 850,000 distinct CDR3 sequences, around 32% recorded once. This clonotype has only one observation. What it binds is unknown. Whole-study results and caveats: In two of eight donors, the top clonotype was HLA-C-restricted CMV-specific.

The TCR originated in a human donor in good health (CMV status not recorded). Some clones in this sample may be carry-over from other donors' samples. Source: cultured PBMCs, taken from culture after CMV antigen stimulation.

This CDR3 is CATSRDRGRAATGELFF. For the CDR3, the DNA is TGTGCCACCAGCAGAGATCGCGGCAGGGCGGCCACCGGGGAGCTGTTTTTT. The rearrangement uses TRBV15 and TRBJ2-2; possibly TRBD1 for D (5 bases). Germline V gene data show CDR1 as LNHNV and CDR2 as YYDKDF (reference sequence). V lost 0 bases to trimming and J lost 4 bases, with 15 bases between them. This CDR3 region has 17 residues.